This T cell receptor beta chain was observed in a study of T-cell memory formation after mild COVID-19. Study context: The TCR clusters were mostly specific to one donor. General study points: CD4+ contracting clones were found mainly in CM and EM, and CD8+ ones in EMRA. Among clones contracting day 15 to 85, CD4/CD8 was balanced, whereas later expanders leaned CD4+.

The table lists this clonotype with many counts. Its antigen is currently unknown. The CDR3 totals 12 residues. Unmatched junction bases numbered 8, after V lost 4 bases and J lost 13 bases. CDR1 and CDR2 from the germline V gene are SGHDT and YYEEEE. Employing constant-segment primers, 5'RACE generated TCR alpha and TCR beta cDNA libraries bearing sample barcodes and UMIs. TCRdb analysed the 5' RACE reads with MiXCR anew, one entry per CDR3 protein. Of hundreds of thousands of distinct CDR3 sequences in the sample, roughly 15% were seen once. The sample was PBMCs or a T cell subset sorted from them (not recorded which). The rearrangement links TRBV5-6 to TRBJ2-1; 7 bases align to TRBD2. The sequence was collected from a young man who had mild COVID-19 (a few samples of this study predate the infection). Cell type and time point are not known. CDR3: CASSLNRDYQFF. DNA of the CDR3: TGTGCCAGCAGCCTCAACCGGGACTACCAGTTCTTC. Using reference TRBV5-6 and TRBJ2-1 for the parts outside the CDR3, the full variable domain is DAGVTQSPTHLIKTRGQQVTLRCSPKSGHDTVSWYQQALGQGPQFIFQYYEEEERQRGNFPDRFSGHQFPNYSSELNVNALLLGDSALYLCASSLNRDYQFFGPGTRLTVL.